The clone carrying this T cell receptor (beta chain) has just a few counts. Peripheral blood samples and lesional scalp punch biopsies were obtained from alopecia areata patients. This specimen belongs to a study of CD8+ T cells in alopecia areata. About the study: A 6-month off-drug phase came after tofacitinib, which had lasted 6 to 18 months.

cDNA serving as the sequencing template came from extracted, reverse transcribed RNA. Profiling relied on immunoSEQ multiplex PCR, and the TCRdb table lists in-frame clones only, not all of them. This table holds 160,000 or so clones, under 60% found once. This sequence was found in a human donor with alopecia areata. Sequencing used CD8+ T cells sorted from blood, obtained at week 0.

CDR3 in amino acids: CASKRRLVASTGELFF. Written as DNA, the CDR3 is TGTGCCAGCAAACGCCGACTAGTTGCCTCGACCGGGGAGCTGTTTTTT. V gene TRBV2 combines with J gene TRBJ2-2, with D possibly matching TRBD2 (6 bases). The ends were cut back, 7 bases at V and 5 bases at J, with 20 bases in the middle. The CDR3 spans 16 residues. Germline lookup yields CDR1 SNHLY and CDR2 FYNNEI.